These 13 T cell receptor beta chains came from one sample sequenced in a study. Generated by immunoSEQ multiplex PCR, the TCRdb table keeps only in-frame clones and is missing some. The table includes about 68,000 clones, 93% detected once. The specimen sequenced was PBMCs. These receptors were collected from a man in his forties with rheumatoid arthritis.

The gene calls are TRBV3-1 (or the pseudogene TRBV3-2) and TRBJ1-2, with D unresolved. Germline CDR1 and CDR2: LGHDT and YNNKEL (reference sequence). The CDR3 loop spans 12 amino acids. V shed 3 bases and J shed 4 bases, with 6 bases lying between them. CDR3 sequence: CASSHEPYGYTF. For the CDR3, the DNA is TGTGCCAGCAGCCATGAGCCCTATGGCTACACCTTC.

The rearrangement links TRBV7-8 to TRBJ2-3, with 16 positions matching TRBD2. CDR3 length equals 18 residues. J gave up 3 bases and V 1 base, and 4 bases lay outside the gene matches. Germline lookup yields CDR1 SGHVS and CDR2 FQNEAQ. The CDR3 DNA reads TGTGCCAGCAGCTTAGTCGGGACTAGCGGGAGGGGAACAGATACGCAGTATTTT. Amino acid sequence: CASSLVGTSGRGTDTQYF.

This clone was recorded a few times. The chain's CDR3 is CASSLQGLQPQHF. As DNA, the CDR3 is TGTGCCAGCAGCCTACAGGGACTTCAGCCCCAGCATTTT. The chain employs TRBV3-1 (or the pseudogene TRBV3-2) and TRBJ1-5; tentative D call: TRBD1 (6 bases). This CDR3 spans 13 amino acids. Per the germline V gene, CDR1 is LGHDT and CDR2 is YNNKEL (reference sequence). Trimming removed 4 bases at V and 6 bases at J, with 10 bases between.

This chain connects TRBV7-9 to TRBJ2-7, with 8 bases matching TRBD1. The CDR3 consists of 15 residues. The V and J ends lost 4 bases and 6 bases, in that order; junction bases with no gene match: 11. CDR1 SEHNR and CDR2 FQNEAQ come from the germline V gene (reference sequence). The CDR3 nucleotides are TGTGCCAGCAGCTCCGGACAGGGTAAGGTCTTCGAGCAGTACTTC. This sequence encodes CASSSGQGKVFEQYF.

Turning to this clone: Germline and junction disagree at one end, which may indicate a read error. The chain links TRBV7-8 to TRBJ2-1, with TRBD2 matching 8 bases. CDR1 and CDR2 from the germline V gene are SGHVS and FQNEAQ. The CDR3 extends over 15 amino acids. The CDR3 nucleotides read TGTGCCAGCAGCCTAGCGGGTTCGTCCTACAATGAGCAGTTCTTC. Its translation: CASSLAGSSYNEQFF. Combining the CDR3 with reference TRBV7-8 and TRBJ2-1 gives the whole variable domain GAGVSQSPRYKVAKRGQDVALRCDPISGHVSLFWYQQALGQGPEFLTYFQNEAQLDKSGLPSDRFFAERPEGSVSTLKIQRTQQEDSAVYLCASSLAGSSYNEQFFGPGTRLTVL.

The chain has TRBV6-5 and TRBJ1-2; the D gene is possibly TRBD1 (5 bases). V shed 0 bases and J shed 6 bases, with 14 bases lying between them. In germline, CDR1 is MNHEY, CDR2 SVGAGI. The CDR3 loop spans 15 amino acids. CDR3 DNA: TGTGCCAGCAGTTACTCCCCAGGGATTTGGGATGGCTACACCTTC. Protein: CASSYSPGIWDGYTF.

J is TRBJ1-2 and V is TRBV20-1, with unresolved D. The CDR3 totals 10 residues. Germline V gene data show CDR1 as DFQATT and CDR2 as SNEGSKA (reference sequence). The ends were cut back, 0 bases at V and 8 bases at J, with 4 bases in the middle. The CDR3 spells CSARDRGYTF. CDR3 nucleotide sequence: TGCAGTGCTAGAGATCGGGGCTACACCTTC.

The chain is built from TRBV6-5 and TRBJ1-1, with D hard to call. CDR1 is MNHEY and CDR2 is SVGAGI in the germline V gene. V lost 8 bases to trimming and J lost 8 bases, with 15 bases between them. CDR3 size: 12 residues. CDR3 sequence: CASSRRLGEAFF. Here the CDR3 DNA reads TGTGCCAGCTCGAGGAGGCTCGGAGAAGCTTTCTTT.

V gene TRBV18 combines with J gene TRBJ2-1, with TRBD2 matching 9 bases. J lost 4 bases, V lost 1 base, and 8 bases had no gene match. Germline CDR1 and CDR2: KGHSH and LQKENI. The CDR3 consists of 17 residues. The chain's CDR3 is CASSPRLLAGGYNEQFF. CDR3 coding DNA: TGTGCCAGCTCACCACGTCTACTAGCGGGCGGGTACAATGAGCAGTTCTTC.

V is TRBV29-1 and J is TRBJ1-2; the match to TRBD1 covers 9 bases. Germline CDR1 SQVTM, CDR2 ANQGSEA. CDR3 length: 14 amino acids. After removal of 3 bases from V and 4 bases from J, the junction contained 6 bases not matched to a gene. The CDR3 bases are TGCAGCGTTGAGGACAGGGGATATGGCTATGGCTACACCTTC. Residues: CSVEDRGYGYGYTF. The full variable domain, completed using reference TRBV29-1 and TRBJ1-2, is SAVISQKPSRDICQRGTSLTIQCQVDSQVTMMFWYRQQPGQSLTLIATANQGSEATYESGFVIDKFPISRPNLTFSTLTVSNMSPEDSSIYLCSVEDRGYGYGYTFGSGTRLTVV.

CDR3 region: CASSRLGQVSPDTQYF. CDR3 sequence (DNA): TGTGCCAGTAGTAGATTGGGACAGGTCTCTCCAGATACGCAGTATTTT. V is TRBV19 and J is TRBJ2-3; 8 positions match TRBD1. Germline CDR1 and CDR2: LNHDA and SQIVND (reference sequence). The CDR3 sequence is 16 residues long. The V segment lost 4 bases and the J segment 4 bases; nucleotides outside the gene matches: 10.

The rearrangement uses TRBV30 and TRBJ1-1; TRBD1 matches 9 bases. Germline loops: CDR1 GTSNPN, CDR2 SVGIG (reference sequence). The CDR3 is made up of 13 amino acids. V was clipped by 3 bases and J by 1 base; unmatched bases: 0. The CDR3 loop is CAWRGQGNTEAFF. The CDR3 nucleotides are TGTGCCTGGAGGGGACAGGGGAACACTGAAGCTTTCTTT.

The chain combines TRBV7-8 with TRBJ2-7; 7 bases line up with TRBD2. Losses at the gene ends were 8 bases for V and 2 bases for J; bases not matched to a gene: 6. Germline V gene lookup returns CDR1 SGHVS and CDR2 FQNEAQ. This CDR3 has 13 residues. CDR3 bases: TGTGCCAGCGGCACCGGGACTACCTACGAGCAGTACTTC. Its protein product is CASGTGTTYEQYF.